The entry below gives a single T cell receptor (beta chain) sequence along with its context. The data derive from a study of blood T cells in healthy people across ages. Germline V CDR1 and CDR2: SGHAT, FQNNGV. V lost 5 bases to trimming and J lost 5 bases, with 12 bases between them. CDR3 length: 13 residues. Alongside a J-beta primer mix, a sample-barcoded 5' primer served in a second PCR lasting roughly 6 to 11 cycles. From the 5' RACE reads, TCRdb called clonotypes with MiXCR, one entry per CDR3 protein. The sample lists 1.8 million or so distinct CDR3 sequences; around 42% were seen once. The sample was blood. The V and J genes are TRBV11-2 and TRBJ1-2; no clear D gene. This clonotype originated in a human donor in good health. The CDR3 region is CASSPRREYGYTF. In DNA form, the CDR3 reads TGTGCCAGCAGCCCGCGACGAGAATATGGCTACACCTTC.